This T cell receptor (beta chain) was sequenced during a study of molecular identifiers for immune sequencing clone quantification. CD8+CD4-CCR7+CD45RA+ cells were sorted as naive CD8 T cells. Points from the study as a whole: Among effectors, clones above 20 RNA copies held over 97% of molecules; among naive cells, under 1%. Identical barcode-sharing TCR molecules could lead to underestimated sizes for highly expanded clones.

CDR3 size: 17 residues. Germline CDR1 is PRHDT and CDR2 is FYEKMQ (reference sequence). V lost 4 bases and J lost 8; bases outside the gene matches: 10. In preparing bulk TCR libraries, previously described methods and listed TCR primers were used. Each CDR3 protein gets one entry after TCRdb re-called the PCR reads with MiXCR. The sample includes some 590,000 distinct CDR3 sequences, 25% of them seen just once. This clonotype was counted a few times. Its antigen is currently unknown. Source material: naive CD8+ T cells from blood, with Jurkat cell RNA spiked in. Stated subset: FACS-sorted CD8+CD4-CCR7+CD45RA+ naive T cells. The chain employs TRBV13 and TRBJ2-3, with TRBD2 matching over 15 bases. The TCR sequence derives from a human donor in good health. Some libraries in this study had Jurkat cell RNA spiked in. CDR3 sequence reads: CASSSPGLAGGPTTQYF. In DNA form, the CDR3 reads TGTGCCAGCAGCTCTCCGGGACTAGCGGGGGGTCCCACTACGCAGTATTTT.